One sample yielded the 10 T cell receptor beta chains listed below, sequenced in a study of naive and memory T cell subsets. General observations from the study: Especially in CD8 cells, naive repertoires contained a few larger clonotypes, possibly CD45RA-re-expressing memory cells.

Two oligonucleotides, mixed equimolar, formed the beta constant-region primer covering TRBC1 and TRBC2. Nested alpha and beta constant-region primers with the SP2 primer drove four PCR rounds on ligated cDNA. From the UMI-ligation and nested PCR reads, TCRdb called clonotypes with MiXCR, one entry per CDR3 protein. The data show 85,000 to 130,000 distinct CDR3 sequences, with roughly 15% seen just once and 2.5% to 3% held by the top ten. The antigens of these receptors remain unknown. The sequenced material came from naive CD8+ T cells from blood. Source of these receptors: a human donor in good health.

This clonotype showed up many times. The rearrangement joins TRBV6-6 to TRBJ1-1; tentative D call: TRBD1 (5 bases). Between the trimmed V and J ends, which lost 11 bases and 1 base, there was a span of 14 bases. Per germline, CDR1 MNHNY and CDR2 SVGAGI (reference sequence). This CDR3 comprises 13 residues. The CDR3 DNA is TGTGCCGGGCGAATCGGGACGAACACTGAAGCTTTCTTT. Residues: CAGRIGTNTEAFF.

About this clonotype: Being one base from a much bigger clone, this may be a read error. The chain links TRBV27 to TRBJ2-1; 11 bases match TRBD2. The germline gives CDR1 MNHEY, CDR2 SMNVEV (reference sequence). The CDR3 extends over 15 amino acids. The chain's CDR3 is CASSTRLAGLNERFF. The DNA of the CDR3 is TGTGCCAGTAGTACTCGACTAGCGGGATTAAATGAGCGGTTCTTC.

This clonotype was picked up a small number of times. The CDR3, as DNA: TGTGCCAGCAGTTTGCGGGAGAACCCGAGAACCGGGGAGCTGTTTTTT. It translates to CASSLRENPRTGELFF. The chain couples TRBV12-3 or TRBV12-4 to TRBJ2-2, with 7 bases that match TRBD2. The CDR3 runs to 16 residues. V trimming: 3 bases; J trimming: 5 bases; junction bases outside the gene matches: 9.

V is TRBV29-1 and J is TRBJ1-1; D is unclear. Germline lookup yields CDR1 SQVTM and CDR2 ANQGSEA. This CDR3 is built from 12 residues. V was shortened by 4 bases and J by 0 bases, with 6 bases between the two germline ends. CDR3 sequence: CSVAPMNTEAFF. The CDR3 DNA is TGCAGCGTTGCCCCTATGAACACTGAAGCTTTCTTT.

At least ten counts were recorded for this clonotype. The V and J genes are TRBV5-1 and TRBJ1-5; 11 bases agree with TRBD1. The CDR3 consists of 15 residues. Germline V gene sequence: CDR1 SGHRS, CDR2 YFSETQ. Trimming at V came to 3 bases and at J to 6 bases, leaving 5 bases not matched to a gene. The CDR3 spells CASSWTGGEFQPQHF. CDR3 DNA: TGCGCCAGCAGCTGGACAGGGGGCGAGTTTCAGCCCCAGCATTTT. The whole variable domain, filled in from reference TRBV5-1 and TRBJ1-5, reads KAGVTQTPRYLIKTRGQQVTLSCSPISGHRSVSWYQQTPGQGLQFLFEYFSETQRNKGNFPGRFSGRQFSNSRSEMNVSTLELGDSALYLCASSWTGGEFQPQHFGDGTRLSIL.

In its sample, this clonotype was seen a few times. The DNA for the CDR3 is TGTGCCAGCAGCCAAGTCGTCCGTTGGGGTAGTGACCCTGAAGCTTTCTTT. Its protein is CASSQVVRWGSDPEAFF. J is TRBJ1-1 and V is TRBV14; D is unclear. V was shortened by 1 base and J by 6 bases, with 21 bases between the two germline ends. The CDR3 totals 17 residues. Germline V gene data show CDR1 as SGHDN and CDR2 as FVKESK.

This clonotype occurred many times. The chain is built from TRBV30 and TRBJ2-2; D possibly corresponds to TRBD1 (5 bases). Trimming removed 5 bases at V and 9 bases at J, with 7 bases between. CDR3 length: 10 residues. The V gene's germline CDR1 is GTSNPN and CDR2 SVGIG (reference sequence). The CDR3 spells CAWGARELFF. The CDR3 DNA reads as TGTGCCTGGGGGGCCAGGGAGCTGTTTTTT.

This clonotype was counted only a few times. The J gene is TRBJ2-7, the V gene TRBV7-9, with no clear D. The CDR3 runs 13 residues. V was trimmed by 5 bases and J by 2 bases, leaving 10 bases between them. The germline gives CDR1 SEHNR, CDR2 FQNEAQ (reference sequence). The CDR3 here is CASSLDPTYEQYF. The CDR3 region has the DNA TGTGCCAGCAGCCTGGACCCGACCTACGAGCAGTACTTC.

This clonotype showed up just a few times. V usage is TRBV12-3 or TRBV12-4 and J usage is TRBJ2-7, with TRBD1 matching 10 bases. J lost 3 bases, V lost 6 bases, and 8 bases had no gene match. The CDR3 consists of 15 residues. In DNA, the CDR3 is TGTGCCAGCAGCCCCGGGACAGGGGTCGACTACGAGCAGTACTTC. Translated: CASSPGTGVDYEQYF.

This clonotype was seen a few times. The CDR3 protein is CASSSPAGGPETQYF. In nucleotides, the CDR3 is TGTGCCAGCAGCTCCCCAGCGGGGGGGCCCGAGACCCAGTACTTC. The chain couples TRBV28 to TRBJ2-5; TRBD2 aligns across 10 bases. With 6 bases clipped from V and 5 bases from J, the junction kept 9 bases outside the gene matches. This CDR3 is 15 amino acids long. Germline lookup yields CDR1 MDHEN and CDR2 SYDVKM. The full variable domain, rest sourced from reference TRBV28 and TRBJ2-5, is DVKVTQSSRYLVKRTGEKVFLECVQDMDHENMFWYRQDPGLGLRLIYFSYDVKMKEKGDIPEGYSVSREKKERFSLILESASTNQTSMYLCASSSPAGGPETQYFGPGTRLLVL.